What follows is one TCR beta chain and its context. Its antigen is currently not known. No much larger clonotype is one base removed from it; base qualities were not supplied. The data were obtained in a study of T-cell memory formation after mild COVID-19 (dated by TCRdb to the early 2020s). For the study in its entirety: TCR sequence clusters from the two donors were found to be largely donor specific. In two donors, T-cell clones that expanded and contracted after mild COVID-19 were tracked by sequencing TCRalpha and TCRbeta repertoires over time. Two young, previously healthy adult volunteers made up the cohort, one male and one female.

PBMCs were isolated by Ficoll-Paque density gradient centrifugation. TCRdb shows the sequencer as Illumina NovaSeq 6000. Using 5'RACE with constant-segment primers, TCRalpha and TCRbeta cDNA libraries were constructed, with sample barcodes and unique molecular identifiers added in the process. RNA was extracted from every sample with Trizol reagent. Library amplification was performed in two PCR steps, and a second sample barcode and Illumina TruSeq adapters were introduced in the second step. Sequencing of libraries was performed on an Illumina NovaSeq with 2 x 150 bp paired-end reads. The study's processing was this. The reads were demultiplexed and collapsed into UMI-guided consensus sequences using migec v1.2.7. Using mixcr v2.1.11, UMI consensuses were aligned to TRA and TRB V and J templates and then assembled into clonotypes. A clonotype was counted as expanded or contracted only when both edgeR and NoisET called the clonotype significant, with the noise models trained on biological replicates. For edgeR calls, a false discovery rate-adjusted p below 0.01 and a log2 fold-change threshold of 1 were applied. As an exploratory analysis of dynamics, max-normalized trajectories of the 1000 most abundant clonotypes were examined by PCA with hierarchical clustering. Separately sequenced CD4+ and CD8+ repertoires were used to assign the CD4 or CD8 phenotype of responding clones. The public reads were reanalyzed by TCRdb: fastp trimming at Q25, MiXCR alignment, in-frame beta chains only. Every entry covers one CDR3 protein and lists the most common genes and DNA from its rows. The V and J calls, along with clone size, are taken from TCRdb and not from the paper's own processing. The sample table lists 500,000 to 650,000 distinct CDR3 sequences, less than 25% of them with a count of one. Approximately 8% of the sample goes to the ten largest clones.

The CDR3 contains 16 residues, cysteine and phenylalanine counted. CDR3 DNA is the only sequence kept; it has 48 bases, read in frame from the first base. Per the germline V gene, SNHLY is the CDR1 and FYNNEI is the CDR2. V has 7 bases trimmed and J has 3 bases trimmed; junction bases matching no gene number 11. What the authors observed across the whole study: Contracting CD4+ clones were located mainly in the CM and EM memory subsets, whereas CD8+ clones were found to be enriched in EMRA. The detection of some responding clones in pre-infection memory suggests that pre-existing cross-reactive memory T cells joined the SARS-CoV-2 response. SARS-CoV-2 specificity was not confirmed for the second-wave clones peaking on day 37. Clones that contracted from day 15 to 85 showed balanced CD4/CD8 phenotypes, whereas a second wave of clones that expanded from day 15 to 37 leaned towards CD4+. Only two mild cases were covered in the study, and larger cohorts including severe cases with pre-infection samples were considered necessary.

The V and J segments used are TRBV2 and TRBJ2-5, and 10 bases in between align with TRBD1. The TCR was taken from an adult woman who had mild COVID-19 (a few samples of this study predate the infection). The sample titles of this study are shuffled in the database, so cell type and time point are left out; the donor was told from shared clones. Specimen: PBMCs or a T cell subset sorted from them (not recorded which). The sequenced DNA is TGTGCCAGCATAAGACAGGGGGCAAATAGTAAAGAGACCCAGTACTTC. Translated, this is CASIRQGANSKETQYF.